The 29 T cell receptor beta chains below come from one sample, sequenced in a study of shared clonotypes between healthy human individuals. Produced via immunoSEQ multiplex PCR; TCRdb's table is partial and in-frame only. The sample has about 470,000 clones, more than 75% seen once. Sequencing was done on a sample of PBMCs. Receptor source: a woman aged 40 to 55 in good health. Some clones in this sample may be carry-over from other donors' samples.

The chain is built from TRBV7-6 and TRBJ2-2, with D perhaps TRBD2 (6 bases). Germline lookup yields CDR1 SGHVS and CDR2 FNYEAQ. The CDR3 length is 15 residues. Trimming took 5 bases from V and 1 from J, leaving 11 bases between them. The CDR3 region has the DNA TGTGCCAGCAGCGGCAGCGGGTGGAACACCGGGGAGCTGTTTTTT. Protein: CASSGSGWNTGELFF. Filled out from reference TRBV7-6 and TRBJ2-2, the complete variable domain reads GAGVSQSPRYKVTKRGQDVALRCDPISGHVSLYWYRQALGQGPEFLTYFNYEAQQDKSGLPNDRFSAERPEGSISTLTIQRTEQRDSAMYRCASSGSGWNTGELFFGEGSRLTVL.

A remark on this clone: The junction and the germline gene differ at one end; a read error may be behind it. The rearrangement joins TRBV7-7 to TRBJ2-1; 7 bases agree with TRBD2. The CDR3 contains 15 residues. CDR1 is SSHAT, CDR2 FNYEAQ, per germline (reference sequence). CDR3: CASSLGLGGYNEQFF. The CDR3 region has the DNA TGTGCTAGCAGCTTAGGACTAGGAGGTTACAATGAGCAGTTCTTC.

The chain links TRBV4-1 to TRBJ1-4; the match to TRBD1 covers 8 bases. Germline CDR1 reads MGHRA; CDR2 reads YSYEKL. The CDR3 runs 14 residues. J was trimmed by 14 bases and V by 0 bases; bases with no gene match: 8. CDR3 region: CASSQDRTGRVLFF. The CDR3 bases are TGCGCCAGCAGCCAAGATCGGACAGGGAGGGTGCTGTTTTTT.

The chain joins TRBV30 to TRBJ1-4, with D perhaps matching TRBD1 (5 bases). V dropped 0 bases and J dropped 8 bases, with 16 bases sitting between them. Germline values: CDR1 GTSNPN, CDR2 SVGIG (reference sequence). The CDR3 totals 15 residues. CDR3 bases: TGTGCCTGGAGTGTTACTAGTTTTGGGGGGGAAAAACTGTTTTTT. Encoded protein: CAWSVTSFGGEKLFF.

Regarding this clone: The junction departs from the called germline gene at one end, perhaps through a read error. The chain recombines TRBV18 with TRBJ2-5; maybe TRBD2 (6 bases). The CDR3 contains 11 residues. From germline, CDR1 is KGHSH and CDR2 LQKENI. Written as DNA, the CDR3 is TGTGCCAGCTCCCCGGGCGGGACCAAGTACTTC. Amino acids: CASSPGGTKYF.

J is TRBJ2-2 and V is TRBV27; no firm D call. From germline, CDR1 is MNHEY and CDR2 SMNVEV (reference sequence). The CDR3 loop spans 13 amino acids. V lost 0 bases to trimming and J lost 8 bases, with 7 bases between them. CDR3 DNA: TGTGCCAGCAGTTTATCCCTCCAAGGGGAGCTGTTTTTT. The encoded protein is CASSLSLQGELFF.

The table lists this clone with many counts. This sequence joins TRBV28 and TRBJ2-3; D possibly corresponds to TRBD1 (6 bases). Trimming took 3 bases from V and 0 from J, leaving 13 bases between them. The CDR3 has 16 amino acids. Germline V gene lookup returns CDR1 MDHEN and CDR2 SYDVKM. As DNA, the CDR3 is TGTGCCAGCAGTTTTTGGGGGCGGACAAGCACAGATACGCAGTATTTT. This encodes CASSFWGRTSTDTQYF.

This clone was seen a single time. The chain recombines TRBV18 with TRBJ1-1, with 9 bases matching TRBD1. The CDR3 extends over 12 amino acids. The V gene end was trimmed by 5 bases and the J gene end by 11 bases; junction bases not matched to a gene: 6. Germline V gene lookup returns CDR1 KGHSH and CDR2 LQKENI. The CDR3 protein is CASSGPDRGAFF. The CDR3 nucleotides are TGTGCCAGCTCAGGACCCGACAGGGGGGCTTTCTTT. The full variable domain, rest sourced from reference TRBV18 and TRBJ1-1, is NAGVMQNPRHLVRRRGQEARLRCSPMKGHSHVYWYRQLPEEGLKFMVYLQKENIIDESGMPKERFSAEFPKEGPSILRIQQVVRGDSAAYFCASSGPDRGAFFGQGTRLTVV.

This chain uses TRBV7-8 with TRBJ2-7, with 9 positions matching TRBD1. CDR1 and CDR2 from the germline V gene are SGHVS and FQNEAQ. The length of the CDR3 is 16 residues. J gave up 0 bases and V 5 bases, and 8 bases lay outside the gene matches. The CDR3, as DNA: TGTGCCAGCAGCGTCCGGGACAGGGAAAGCTCCTACGAGCAGTACTTC. It specifies CASSVRDRESSYEQYF.

The chain couples TRBV10-3 to TRBJ2-3; tentative D call: TRBD2 (6 bases). The germline CDR1 and CDR2 sequences are ENHRY and SYGVKD. CDR3 size: 17 residues. V lost 2 bases and J lost 3, with 18 bases in between. CDR3 in DNA: TGTGCCATCAGTGAGAGTAACACCCCCGGAGGGACAGATACGCAGTATTTT. It is translated as CAISESNTPGGTDTQYF.

This sequence joins TRBV21-1 and TRBJ2-3; the table's D gene call, TRBD2, was not cross checked with the DNA. TRBV21-1 is a listed pseudogene. The CDR3 is made up of 20 amino acids. This CDR3 reads CASRPARLARLNGTTDTQYF. In nucleotides, the CDR3 is TGTGCCAGCAGGCCAGCTCGACTAGCGCGATTGAACGGAACCACAGATACGCAGTATTTT.

This chain links TRBV27 with TRBJ2-1, with TRBD1 identical over 7 bases. CDR1 MNHEY and CDR2 SMNVEV come from the germline V gene (reference sequence). The length of the CDR3 is 15 residues. V trimming: 6 bases; J trimming: 6 bases; junction bases outside the gene matches: 11. This chain's CDR3 is CASRPEGQWGNEQFF. Written as DNA, the CDR3 is TGTGCCAGCAGGCCTGAGGGACAGTGGGGCAATGAGCAGTTCTTC.

This clone was observed at least ten times. The genes are TRBV18 and TRBJ1-1, with 7 bases lining up with TRBD1. The ends lost 1 base at V and 4 bases at J; junction bases unmatched: 3. Germline V gene lookup returns CDR1 KGHSH and CDR2 LQKENI. The CDR3 is made up of 14 amino acids. For the CDR3, the DNA is TGTGCCAGCTCACCACAGGGGGCAAGCACTGAAGCTTTCTTT. This encodes CASSPQGASTEAFF.

The J gene is TRBJ2-2, the V gene TRBV5-4; D perhaps matches TRBD2 (6 bases). Germline CDR1 SGHNT, CDR2 YYREEE (reference sequence). V lost 2 bases and J 1 base, leaving 6 bases between the germline ends. The CDR3 is 14 residues long. The CDR3 region is CASSFGGNTGELFF. The CDR3 coding sequence is TGTGCCAGCAGCTTCGGGGGGAACACCGGGGAGCTGTTTTTT.

V is TRBV11-1 and J is TRBJ2-5, with TRBD2 as a possible D gene (6 bases). CDR3 size: 14 residues. The germline V gene encodes CDR1 SGHAT and CDR2 FQDESV (reference sequence). The germline V and J ends were trimmed by 0 bases and 5 bases, with 10 bases remaining between them. The CDR3, as DNA: TGTGCCAGCAGCTTAGCAGGAGGGTACGAGACCCAGTACTTC. Translated: CASSLAGGYETQYF. Based on the CDR3 plus reference TRBV11-1 and TRBJ2-5, the full variable domain is EAEVAQSPRYKITEKSQAVAFWCDPISGHATLYWYRQILGQGPELLVQFQDESVVDDSQLPKDRFSAERLKGVDSTLKIQPAELGDSAMYLCASSLAGGYETQYFGPGTRLLVL.

The rearrangement uses TRBV4-2 and TRBJ1-4; unclear D gene. CDR3 length: 17 residues. CDR1 is LGHNA, CDR2 YNFKEQ, per germline. Trimming pared 3 bases from V and 0 bases from J, leaving 14 bases between. The CDR3 loop is CASSQMGVSATNEKLFF. The CDR3 bases are TGTGCCAGCAGCCAGATGGGAGTGTCAGCAACTAATGAAAAACTGTTTTTT.

The chain recombines TRBV7-9 with TRBJ2-1; D call uncertain. With 1 base removed from V and 6 bases from J, the gap between germline ends came to 7 bases. This CDR3 region has 13 residues. CDR1 and CDR2 from the germline V gene are SEHNR and FQNEAQ (reference sequence). DNA for the CDR3: TGTGCCAGCAGCTTAGGGCTGGGCAATGAGCAGTTCTTC. It yields the protein CASSLGLGNEQFF.

The chain combines TRBV29-1 with TRBJ1-1; D may be TRBD1 (6 bases). The CDR3 spans 14 residues. Germline values: CDR1 SQVTM, CDR2 ANQGSEA. The V end lost 2 bases, the J end lost 7 bases, and 17 bases lay between the germline ends. The CDR3 DNA reads TGCAGCGTTGAACAGGGGCCCAGGGGACGTGAAGCTTTCTTT. Protein: CSVEQGPRGREAFF. The full variable domain, completed using reference TRBV29-1 and TRBJ1-1, is SAVISQKPSRDICQRGTSLTIQCQVDSQVTMMFWYRQQPGQSLTLIATANQGSEATYESGFVIDKFPISRPNLTFSTLTVSNMSPEDSSIYLCSVEQGPRGREAFFGQGTRLTVV.

V and J are TRBV28 and TRBJ1-2; TRBD1 matches at 7 bases. CDR1 and CDR2 from the germline V gene are MDHEN and SYDVKM. The V segment lost 7 bases and the J segment 8 bases; nucleotides outside the gene matches: 10. The CDR3 covers 13 residues. The CDR3 DNA is TGTGCCAGCACCGGGGGACAGCCCCGGGGCTACACCTTC. Amino acid sequence: CASTGGQPRGYTF.

The genes are TRBV7-3 and TRBJ2-1; D gene ambiguous. Trimming removed 0 bases from V and 6 bases from J, with 6 bases in between. The CDR3 covers 13 residues. Germline lookup yields CDR1 SGHTA and CDR2 FQGTGA. The CDR3 protein is CASSLTRGNEQFF. CDR3 bases: TGTGCCAGCAGCTTAACGAGAGGCAATGAGCAGTTCTTC.

This clone came up once. This chain uses TRBV10-3 with TRBJ2-7; TRBD2 might be the D (6 bases). Trimming removed 4 bases at V and 6 bases at J, with 13 bases between. The CDR3 length is 13 residues. In germline, CDR1 is ENHRY, CDR2 SYGVKD. The CDR3 bases are TGTGCCATCAGTGGGACTACACCGGGCGAGCAGTACTTC. It is translated as CAISGTTPGEQYF.

Regarding this clone: In the same sample, other DNA sequences code for this CDR3. The V call is TRBV18, the J call TRBJ2-5; D remains ambiguous. Germline V gene data show CDR1 as KGHSH and CDR2 as LQKENI. V was clipped by 2 bases and J by 1 base, with 5 bases between them. This CDR3 region has 13 residues. The CDR3 here is CASSPGSQETQYF. The CDR3 DNA is TGTGCCAGCTCACCAGGGTCCCAAGAGACCCAGTACTTC. Full variable domain (remainder filled in from reference TRBV18 and TRBJ2-5): NAGVMQNPRHLVRRRGQEARLRCSPMKGHSHVYWYRQLPEEGLKFMVYLQKENIIDESGMPKERFSAEFPKEGPSILRIQQVVRGDSAAYFCASSPGSQETQYFGPGTRLLVL.

V and J are TRBV6-5 and TRBJ2-5, with no clear D. From germline, CDR1 is MNHEY and CDR2 SVGAGI. The ends were cut back, 0 bases at V and 2 bases at J, with 10 bases in the middle. The CDR3 is 15 amino acids. The CDR3, as DNA: TGTGCCAGCAGTTACTCGAATGCCGGGCAAGAGACCCAGTACTTC. It translates to CASSYSNAGQETQYF.

The gene calls are TRBV7-9 and TRBJ2-3, with D maybe TRBD1 (6 bases). Germline loops: CDR1 SEHNR, CDR2 FQNEAQ (reference sequence). CDR3 length: 14 residues. V lost 4 bases to trimming and J lost 2 bases, with 10 bases between them. The CDR3 DNA is TGTGCCAGCAGCTCCTCAGGGGTCACAGATACGCAGTATTTT. The encoded protein is CASSSSGVTDTQYF.

The rearrangement uses TRBV12-5 and TRBJ2-2; 8 positions match TRBD1. This CDR3 is 15 amino acids long. The junction had 4 bases not matched to a gene; V was cut back by 6 bases and J by 1 base. Looked up from germline, CDR1 is LGHNT and CDR2 is FRNRAP. The CDR3 protein is CASGDGQGNTGELFF. The CDR3 DNA is TGTGCTAGTGGAGACGGACAGGGGAACACCGGGGAGCTGTTTTTT.

Comment on this clone: Other DNA variants within this sample encode the same CDR3. The chain links TRBV29-1 to TRBJ2-7; no clear D gene. Germline V lookup: CDR1 SQVTM, CDR2 ANQGSEA. Between the trimmed V and J ends, which lost 6 bases and 1 base, there was a span of 4 bases. The CDR3 runs to 10 residues. Here the CDR3 reads CSVGSYEQYF. Written as DNA, the CDR3 is TGCAGCGTAGGATCCTACGAGCAGTACTTC.

This clone was found once. The chain uses TRBV5-4 and TRBJ2-5, with 10 nucleotides matching TRBD2. J gave up 5 bases and V 0 bases, and 7 bases lay outside the gene matches. This CDR3 comprises 16 residues. Germline assignment: CDR1 SGHNT and CDR2 YYREEE (reference sequence). The CDR3 spells CASSLAPAGGTETQYF. Written as DNA, the CDR3 is TGTGCCAGCAGCTTGGCCCCAGCGGGAGGGACGGAGACCCAGTACTTC. The whole variable domain, filled in from reference TRBV5-4 and TRBJ2-5, reads ETGVTQSPTHLIKTRGQQVTLRCSSQSGHNTVSWYQQALGQGPQFIFQYYREEENGRGNFPPRFSGLQFPNYSSELNVNALELDDSALYLCASSLAPAGGTETQYFGPGTRLLVL.

The chain employs TRBV7-2 and TRBJ1-5; D remains unclear. The CDR3 consists of 15 residues. Germline V gene lookup returns CDR1 SGHTA and CDR2 FQGNSA. The V and J ends lost 1 base and 6 bases respectively, with 13 bases between them. CDR3: CASSLGTRSAQPQHF. CDR3 DNA: TGTGCCAGCAGCTTAGGGACCCGGTCCGCTCAGCCCCAGCATTTT.

This clone was detected a few times. V gene TRBV27 combines with J gene TRBJ1-1; D may be TRBD1 (5 bases). Looked up from germline, CDR1 is MNHEY and CDR2 is SMNVEV (reference sequence). This CDR3 contains 13 residues. Trimming took 5 bases from V and 3 from J, leaving 10 bases between them. CDR3 region: CASSMTVDTEAFF. In DNA form, the CDR3 reads TGTGCCAGCAGTATGACAGTGGACACTGAAGCTTTCTTT.